The rows below give T cell receptor beta chains drawn from one sample of a study of shared clonotypes between healthy human individuals. Libraries were prepared by immunoSEQ multiplex PCR; TCRdb keeps only in-frame clonotypes and omits some of them. The table lists 2 million to 2.5 million clones, 85% to 95% of them singletons. Sequenced: naive CD4+ T cells from PBMCs. These receptors were obtained from a young man in good health. Some clones in this sample may be carry-over from other donors' samples. Each CDR3 is given with its conserved first and last residue. Fields, in order: CDR3 DNA, CDR3 protein, CDR3 length, J gene, V gene, clone size, D gene. The D gene is left open where the match is weak. Clone size is not always given. Where it is, it says once, few, many or a class for expanded clones.

TGCGCCAGCAGCCAGCGGGGACAGGGGGGTTATGGCTACACCTTC | CASSQRGQGGYGYTF | 15 | TRBJ1-2 | TRBV4-3 | - | TRBD1
TGTGCCAGCAGTGACCCGCAAGGAAGGGAGCTGTTTTTT | CASSDPQGRELFF | 13 | TRBJ2-2 | TRBV6-1 | - | -
TGTGCCAGCAGCGGCCGGGCCTTGTCCTACGAGCAGTACTTC | CASSGRALSYEQYF | 14 | TRBJ2-7 | TRBV7-9 | - | -
TGTGCTAGTGGTCCAGGACAGGGTTTGGGTACGCAGTATTTT | CASGPGQGLGTQYF | 14 | TRBJ2-3 | TRBV12-5 | - | TRBD1
TGTGCCAGTAGTACGGTCTCGGGGGCCCACGAGCAGTACTTC | CASSTVSGAHEQYF | 14 | TRBJ2-7 | TRBV19 | - | -
TGTGCCAGCAGCGTAAGACAGCCTAGCACAGATACGCAGTATTTT | CASSVRQPSTDTQYF | 15 | TRBJ2-3 | TRBV5-4 | - | -
TGTGCCAGCAGTTCAGAGGTCAGCATCTTCACCGGGGAGCTGTTTTTT | CASSSEVSIFTGELFF | 16 | TRBJ2-2 | TRBV28 | - | -
TGTGCCAGCAGCTTAGGACTAGCGGGAGGGGCAGATACGCAGTATTTT | CASSLGLAGGADTQYF | 16 | TRBJ2-3 | TRBV7-2 | - | TRBD2
TGTGCCAGCAGCCCCGATCCCGAGGCTGGCTACACCTTC | CASSPDPEAGYTF | 13 | TRBJ1-2 | TRBV7-9 | - | -
TGTGCCAGCTCACTGGGACTAGCGGGAAACACAGATACGCAGTATTTT | CASSLGLAGNTDTQYF | 16 | TRBJ2-3 | TRBV18 | - | TRBD2
TGCAGCGTTGAGGGGTCGGGGACTGAAGCTTTCTTT | CSVEGSGTEAFF | 12 | TRBJ1-1 | TRBV29-1 | - | -
TGTGCCAGCAGTTCCAGACAGGGGGCGATCCCGACCTACGAGCAGTACTTC | CASSSRQGAIPTYEQYF | 17 | TRBJ2-7 | TRBV28 | - | TRBD1
TGTGCCAGCAGTTTAGAGACTGGGGTCCTTGAAGCTTTCTTT | CASSLETGVLEAFF | 14 | TRBJ1-1 | TRBV28 | once | -
TGTGCCAGCCTCCCGGGCGGTTACACTGAAGCTTTCTTT | CASLPGGYTEAFF | 13 | TRBJ1-1 | TRBV28 | few | -
TGCGCCAGCAGCTTGGTTGCGGGAGGGCTTATATTCTTC | CASSLVAGGLIFF | 13 | TRBJ2-1 | TRBV5-1 | - | TRBD2
TGTGCCAGCAGCCAACCCGTCTTGAACACTGAAGCTTTCTTT | CASSQPVLNTEAFF | 14 | TRBJ1-1 | TRBV28 | - | -